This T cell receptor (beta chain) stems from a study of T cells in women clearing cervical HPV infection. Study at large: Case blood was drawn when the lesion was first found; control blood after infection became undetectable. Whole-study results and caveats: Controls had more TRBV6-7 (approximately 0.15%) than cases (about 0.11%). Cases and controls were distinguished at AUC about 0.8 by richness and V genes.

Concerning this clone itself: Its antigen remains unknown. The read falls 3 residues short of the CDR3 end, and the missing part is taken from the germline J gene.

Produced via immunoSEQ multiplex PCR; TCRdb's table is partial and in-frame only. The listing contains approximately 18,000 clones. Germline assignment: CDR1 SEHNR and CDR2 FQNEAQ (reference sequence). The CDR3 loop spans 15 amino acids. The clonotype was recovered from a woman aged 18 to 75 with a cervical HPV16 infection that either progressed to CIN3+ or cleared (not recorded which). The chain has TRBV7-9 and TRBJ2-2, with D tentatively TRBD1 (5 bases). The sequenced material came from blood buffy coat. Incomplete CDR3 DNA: TGTGCCAGCAGCCCAGGGCATCCAGGCAGGTCACCG. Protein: CASSPGHPGRSP. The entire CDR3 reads CASSPGHPGRSPLFF.